Each of the 22 T cell receptor beta chains below was sequenced from the same sample in a study of cytomegalovirus exposure and HLA in healthy donors. This PCR relied on a set of 60 Vbeta primers and 13 Jbeta primers. Clones were read by immunoSEQ multiplex PCR, and TCRdb kept only the in-frame ones, dropping some. The sample has 160,000 or so clones, roughly four fifths seen once. The material sequenced was PBMCs. The receptors come from a man aged 45-65 years in good health and CMV-seropositive.

The chain uses TRBV6-4 and TRBJ1-6; 7 nucleotides align to TRBD1. With V trimmed by 6 bases and J by 5 bases, 4 bases remained unmatched. Per germline, CDR1 MRHNA and CDR2 SNTAGT. This CDR3 comprises 14 residues. CDR3 region: CASSPRGDNSPLHF. CDR3 DNA sequence: TGTGCCAGCAGCCCCAGGGGGGATAATTCACCCCTCCACTTT.

The V and J genes are TRBV10-1 and TRBJ1-2, with D unclear. This CDR3 has 14 amino acids. V lost 10 bases to trimming and J lost 6 bases, with 21 bases between them. CDR1 is WNHNN and CDR2 is SYGVQD in the germline V gene (reference sequence). The CDR3 loop reads CATFRMEGMDGYTF. CDR3 in DNA: TGCGCCACCTTCAGAATGGAGGGTATGGATGGCTACACCTTC.

The V gene is TRBV14, the J gene TRBJ2-7; 9 bases match TRBD2. Germline V gene lookup returns CDR1 SGHDN and CDR2 FVKESK. The CDR3 runs 15 residues. Trimming cost V 1 base and J 2 bases; bases outside gene matches: 3. The CDR3 spells CASSQVAGEAYEQYF. In DNA form, the CDR3 reads TGTGCCAGCAGCCAAGTAGCGGGAGAAGCCTACGAGCAGTACTTC. Full variable domain (rest looked up from reference TRBV14 and TRBJ2-7): EAGVTQFPSHSVIEKGQTVTLRCDPISGHDNLYWYRRVMGKEIKFLLHFVKESKQDESGMPNNRFLAERTGGTYSTLKVQPAELEDSGVYFCASSQVAGEAYEQYFGPGTRLTVT.

This clone was observed once. This chain connects TRBV6-1 to TRBJ2-2; D is undetermined. The germline gives CDR1 MNHNS, CDR2 SASEGT. V lost 7 bases to trimming and J lost 1 base, with 10 bases between them. The CDR3 is 14 residues long. The CDR3 DNA reads TGTGCCAGCACCAGTACCTGGAACACCGGGGAGCTGTTTTTT. Translated: CASTSTWNTGELFF.

The J gene is TRBJ1-1, the V gene TRBV4-3, with 9 positions matching TRBD1. V dropped 5 bases and J dropped 7; count of bases not matched to a gene: 11. This CDR3 region has 15 residues. CDR1 is LGHNA, CDR2 YSLEER, per germline. CDR3 residues: CASSLSGTGGIEAFF. CDR3 DNA sequence: TGCGCCAGCAGCTTATCGGGTACAGGGGGCATTGAAGCTTTCTTT.

The chain uses TRBV28 and TRBJ1-5; 7 bases are a match to TRBD1. After removal of 7 bases from V and 5 bases from J, the junction contained 8 bases not matched to a gene. From germline, CDR1 is MDHEN and CDR2 SYDVKM. The CDR3 sequence is 14 residues long. CDR3 in amino acids: CASKSPDRDQPQHF. CDR3 nucleotide sequence: TGTGCCAGCAAGAGTCCCGACAGGGATCAGCCCCAGCATTTT.

The genes are TRBV28 and TRBJ1-2; TRBD1 aligns across 10 bases. Losses at the gene ends were 3 bases for V and 6 bases for J; bases not matched to a gene: 4. The CDR3 contains 14 residues. The germline V gene has CDR1 MDHEN and CDR2 SYDVKM. CDR3 DNA: TGTGCCAGCAGTTTGTCGACAGGGGGCGATGGCTACACCTTC. It yields the protein CASSLSTGGDGYTF.

Here the CDR3 DNA reads TGTGCCAGCAGCTTAGAACAGCACTATGGCTACACCTTC. It encodes CASSLEQHYGYTF. The V call is TRBV11-2, the J call TRBJ1-2; no clear D. This CDR3 region has 13 residues. V was trimmed by 0 bases and J by 3 bases, leaving 5 bases between them. Germline lookup yields CDR1 SGHAT and CDR2 FQNNGV.

In its sample, this clone was seen once. The chain couples TRBV18 to TRBJ2-7, with D perhaps TRBD1 (5 bases). Trimming removed 2 bases at V and 5 bases at J, with 7 bases between. CDR1 and CDR2 from the germline V gene are KGHSH and LQKENI. The length of the CDR3 is 12 residues. CDR3: CASSPIRDEQYF. The CDR3 DNA follows: TGTGCCAGCTCACCAATCAGGGACGAGCAGTACTTC. Together with reference TRBV18 and TRBJ2-7, the CDR3 gives the full variable domain: NAGVMQNPRHLVRRRGQEARLRCSPMKGHSHVYWYRQLPEEGLKFMVYLQKENIIDESGMPKERFSAEFPKEGPSILRIQQVVRGDSAAYFCASSPIRDEQYFGPGTRLTVT.

The chain has TRBV11-1 and TRBJ2-5; 7 bases agree with TRBD1. This CDR3 spans 14 amino acids. CDR1 is SGHAT, CDR2 FQDESV, per germline (reference sequence). J lost 3 bases, V lost 5 bases, and 6 bases had no gene match. The CDR3 loop is CASSNRQGEETQYF. CDR3 nucleotide sequence: TGTGCCAGCAGCAATAGACAGGGAGAAGAGACCCAGTACTTC.

The V gene is TRBV19, the J gene TRBJ2-5, with 9 bases identical to TRBD2. CDR1 is LNHDA and CDR2 is SQIVND in the germline V gene (reference sequence). V shed 5 bases and J 2 bases; nucleotides not matched to a gene: 6. There are 15 residues in the CDR3. The CDR3 DNA reads TGTGCCAGTAGTGTGACTAGCGGCTTTCAAGAGACCCAGTACTTC. It encodes CASSVTSGFQETQYF.

The V call is TRBV4-1, the J call TRBJ1-4; 8 nucleotides align to TRBD1. V was clipped by 3 bases and J by 7 bases; unmatched bases: 7. Germline CDR1 MGHRA, CDR2 YSYEKL. The CDR3 spans 15 residues. CDR3 in DNA: TGCGCCAGCAGCCAGTCCGGGACAGGAGCTGAAAAACTGTTTTTT. Its translation is CASSQSGTGAEKLFF.

This clone has only a few counts. The rearrangement links TRBV9 to TRBJ2-1; TRBD1 might be the D (6 bases). The CDR3 length is 14 residues. Germline V gives CDR1 SGDLS, CDR2 YYNGEE. V was pared by 4 bases and J by 6 bases, with 14 bases between. CDR3 sequence: CASSPPMGANEQFF. DNA for the CDR3: TGTGCCAGCAGCCCCCCCATGGGGGCCAATGAGCAGTTCTTC.

The chain joins TRBV9 to TRBJ1-1; D is ambiguous. Looked up from germline, CDR1 is SGDLS and CDR2 is YYNGEE. Trimming took off 0 bases at V and 5 bases at J, with 14 bases between the two ends. This CDR3 comprises 15 residues. CDR3 protein: CASSVVGDVRTEAFF. CDR3 nucleotides: TGTGCCAGCAGCGTAGTCGGGGATGTTAGAACTGAAGCTTTCTTT.

The V call is TRBV7-9, the J call TRBJ2-2; D perhaps matches TRBD1 (5 bases). Germline V CDR1 and CDR2: SEHNR, FQNEAQ (reference sequence). V lost 4 bases, J lost 1 base, and 10 bases lay in between. CDR3 length: 15 amino acids. In DNA, the CDR3 is TGTGCCAGCAGCTCCCGTACAGGGAACACCGGGGAGCTGTTTTTT. Translation: CASSSRTGNTGELFF.

This chain links TRBV28 with TRBJ2-7; D may be TRBD2 (5 bases). CDR1 is MDHEN and CDR2 is SYDVKM in the germline V gene. This CDR3 has 14 residues. Trimming cost V 2 bases and J 2 bases, with 10 bases left between them. This CDR3 reads CASSLGSEAYEQYF. The CDR3 nucleotides are TGTGCCAGCAGTTTAGGTTCGGAGGCCTACGAGCAGTACTTC.

The chain recombines TRBV19 with TRBJ1-2; maybe TRBD1 (6 bases). The CDR3 runs 14 residues. The germline gives CDR1 LNHDA, CDR2 SQIVND (reference sequence). Trimming pared 7 bases from V and 8 bases from J, leaving 20 bases between. The DNA for the CDR3 is TGTGCCAGTACTCACAACAGGGAAGCCCAGGGCTACACCTTC. This codes for CASTHNREAQGYTF. Using reference TRBV19 and TRBJ1-2 for the parts outside the CDR3, the full variable domain is DGGITQSPKYLFRKEGQNVTLSCEQNLNHDAMYWYRQDPGQGLRLIYYSQIVNDFQKGDIAEGYSVSREKKESFPLTVTSAQKNPTAFYLCASTHNREAQGYTFGSGTRLTVV.

The rearrangement joins TRBV6-5 to TRBJ1-1, with 8 nucleotides matching TRBD1. Germline V gene data show CDR1 as MNHEY and CDR2 as SVGAGI. Germline trimming cut 5 bases from V and 11 bases from J; bases unmatched to any gene: 10. The CDR3 covers 13 residues. CDR3 nucleotides: TGTGCCAGCAGTACAGGGGGTTCGCAAGGTGCTTTCTTT. Translating gives CASSTGGSQGAFF.

The gene calls are TRBV4-2 and TRBJ2-5, with 16 bases lining up with TRBD2. Germline lookup yields CDR1 LGHNA and CDR2 YNFKEQ. Trimming at V came to 5 bases and at J to 9 bases, leaving 6 bases not matched to a gene. The CDR3 consists of 15 residues. This CDR3 reads CASSRGTSGGEPQYF. In nucleotides, the CDR3 is TGTGCCAGCAGCAGGGGGACTAGCGGGGGGGAACCCCAGTACTTC.

The chain links TRBV28 to TRBJ2-6; D remains ambiguous. The V gene lost 5 bases and the J gene lost 0 bases, with 17 bases spanning the gap. Germline loops: CDR1 MDHEN, CDR2 SYDVKM. The CDR3 totals 18 residues. The CDR3 DNA is TGTGCCAGCAGTCCAGGAAACGACCCCCTCTCTGGGGCCAACGTCCTGACTTTC. Its translation: CASSPGNDPLSGANVLTF.

This clone showed up just once. The chain couples TRBV5-1 to TRBJ1-2; TRBD1 aligns across 8 bases. Germline assignment: CDR1 SGHRS and CDR2 YFSETQ. The CDR3 runs to 15 residues. The ends lost 6 bases at V and 6 bases at J; junction bases unmatched: 13. CDR3 sequence (DNA): TGCGCCAGCACCTTTTCACAGGGGGTGGAGGATGGCTACACCTTC. Translating gives CASTFSQGVEDGYTF. Looking up the rest from reference TRBV5-1 and TRBJ1-2 gives the full variable domain: KAGVTQTPRYLIKTRGQQVTLSCSPISGHRSVSWYQQTPGQGLQFLFEYFSETQRNKGNFPGRFSGRQFSNSRSEMNVSTLELGDSALYLCASTFSQGVEDGYTFGSGTRLTVV.

The rearrangement joins TRBV30 to TRBJ1-2; D remains unclear. This CDR3 spans 14 amino acids. Trimming stripped 0 bases from V and 1 base from J, with 9 bases between. Germline V gene data show CDR1 as GTSNPN and CDR2 as SVGIG (reference sequence). CDR3: CAWSVSAGNYGYTF. CDR3 bases: TGTGCCTGGAGTGTATCTGCCGGTAACTATGGCTACACCTTC.